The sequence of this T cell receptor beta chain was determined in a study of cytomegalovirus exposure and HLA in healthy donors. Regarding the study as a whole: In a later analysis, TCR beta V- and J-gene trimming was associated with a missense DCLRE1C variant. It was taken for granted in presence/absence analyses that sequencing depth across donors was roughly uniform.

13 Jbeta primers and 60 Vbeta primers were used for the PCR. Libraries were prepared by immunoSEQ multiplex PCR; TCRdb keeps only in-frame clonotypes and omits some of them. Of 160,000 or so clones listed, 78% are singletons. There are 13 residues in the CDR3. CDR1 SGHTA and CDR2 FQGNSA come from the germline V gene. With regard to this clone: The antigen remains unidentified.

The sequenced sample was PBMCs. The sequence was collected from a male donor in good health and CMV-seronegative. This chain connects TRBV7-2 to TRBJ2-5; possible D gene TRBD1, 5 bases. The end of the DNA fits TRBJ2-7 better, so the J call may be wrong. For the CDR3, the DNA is TGTGCCAGCAGCTTACCAGGGCGCTACGAGCAGTACTTC. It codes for CASSLPGRYEQYF.